This T cell receptor (beta chain) was recorded in a study of PD-L1 blockade in urothelial cancer. Overall study: Researchers looked at the blood 3 weeks (second dose) and 6 weeks after treatment began. When blood samples were assessed, the median T cell count was some 130,000. Study-level results: At the 3-week point, tumor-associated blood clones expanded more in durable-benefit patients.

Into every PCR, synthetic TCR analog templates were spiked. Libraries were prepared by immunoSEQ multiplex PCR; TCRdb keeps only in-frame clonotypes and omits some of them. The table has 120,000 or so clones, roughly 83% seen once. Trimming removed 2 bases from V and 2 bases from J; junction bases left unmatched: 7. The CDR3 spans 15 residues. The germline V gene has CDR1 GTSNPN and CDR2 SVGIG (reference sequence). This clone was recorded only once. What it recognizes is unknown. Time point meaning: peripheral blood 6 weeks after treatment start. The sample in question was PBMCs, obtained around atezolizumab (anti-PD-L1) treatment. V usage is TRBV30 and J usage is TRBJ2-3; 7 bases fit TRBD2. This clonotype was sampled from a man aged 50 to 60 with urothelial cancer. This CDR3 reads CAWSSSAGFTDTQYF. DNA for the CDR3: TGTGCCTGGAGTTCATCAGCGGGATTCACAGATACGCAGTATTTT.